Given below is one TCR beta chain in context. Repertoires were generated with immunoSEQ multiplex PCR, while TCRdb's copy carries only in-frame clones and drops some. This table holds hundreds of thousands of clones, approximately 85% found once. These data come from a study of shared T cell receptors in the human thymus. Per the germline V gene, CDR1 is SQVTM and CDR2 is ANQGSEA. The CDR3 has 15 residues. V was clipped by 2 bases and J by 4 bases, with 17 bases between them. The sample was also reused in another study, on human thymus T cells. That study adds: From resections taken during corrective heart surgery, the thymus tissue was obtained.

This sequence originates from a girl under three years old with a congenital heart defect. Material: thymocytes. V is TRBV29-1 and J is TRBJ1-2; possibly TRBD1 for D (5 bases). CDR3 sequence: CSVENVRGGFYGYTF. The CDR3 bases are TGCAGCGTTGAAAATGTGAGGGGAGGGTTCTATGGCTACACCTTC.